This TCR beta chain emerged from a study of blood T cell repertoires in COVID-19. Study as a whole: The origin of the acute and convalescent COVID-19 samples was the United States, Italy and Spain. In each case, the material was cDNA or gDNA derived from T cells, B-cell-depleted T cells, or PBMCs.

In the study's own analysis: Estimates of nucleated cell counts were drawn from the amplification of reference gene primers. Data came from immunoSEQ multiplex PCR; TCRdb stores just in-frame clones and leaves some out. That table supplies the V and J calls and clone size; D and trimming were determined from the DNA. The sample has roughly 180,000 clones, approximately 86% seen once. Trimming removed 6 bases from V and 0 bases from J, with 9 bases in between. CDR1 is MNHEY, CDR2 SVGEGT, per germline. This CDR3 contains 13 residues. The chain links TRBV6-2 or TRBV6-3 to TRBJ2-7; unclear D gene. This clonotype was sampled from a man aged 55 to 70 with acute or convalescent COVID-19. The sequencing sample was made of peripheral blood. The CDR3 here is CASSRAGSYEQYF. CDR3 nucleotides: TGTGCCAGCAGCCGGGCAGGCTCCTACGAGCAGTACTTC.